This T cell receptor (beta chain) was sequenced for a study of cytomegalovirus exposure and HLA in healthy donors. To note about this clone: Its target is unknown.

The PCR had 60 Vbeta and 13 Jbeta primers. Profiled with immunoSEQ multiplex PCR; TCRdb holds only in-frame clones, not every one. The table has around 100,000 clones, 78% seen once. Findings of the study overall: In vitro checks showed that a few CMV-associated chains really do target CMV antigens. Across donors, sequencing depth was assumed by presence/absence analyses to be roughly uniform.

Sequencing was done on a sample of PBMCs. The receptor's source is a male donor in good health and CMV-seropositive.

CDR3 nucleotide sequence: TGTGCCAGCAGTTTGACAGGGGGGTACGAGCAGTACTTC. Its protein product is CASSLTGGYEQYF. This chain connects TRBV27 to TRBJ2-7; the match to TRBD1 covers 9 bases. CDR1 and CDR2 from the germline V gene are MNHEY and SMNVEV (reference sequence). V was clipped by 3 bases and J by 4 bases; unmatched bases: 1. The CDR3 contains 13 residues.